This record covers a single T cell receptor (beta chain). Only in-frame clones appear in the TCRdb table, and some are missing; sequencing was by immunoSEQ multiplex PCR. The table has approximately 78,000 clones, around 95% seen once; the top ten hold 0.2% to 0.3%. This CDR3 comprises 15 residues. The V end was cut by 3 bases, the J end by 5 bases, with 17 bases between. Germline V gene data show CDR1 as SGHRS and CDR2 as YFSETQ. This sample stems from a study of technical replicates of blood from a few donors. Sequenced sample: T cells isolated from PBMCs. The rearrangement uses TRBV5-1 and TRBJ2-5; possibly TRBD1 for D (7 bases). The sequence was obtained from a human donor in good health. CDR3 nucleotides: TGCGCCAGCAGCTCGACAGGGACCAGCGGGGAGACCCAGTACTTC. Translation gives CASSSTGTSGETQYF. The variable domain in full, completed from reference TRBV5-1 and TRBJ2-5, reads KAGVTQTPRYLIKTRGQQVTLSCSPISGHRSVSWYQQTPGQGLQFLFEYFSETQRNKGNFPGRFSGRQFSNSRSEMNVSTLELGDSALYLCASSSTGTSGETQYFGPGTRLLVL.